This T cell receptor (beta chain) was recovered during a study of blood T cell repertoires in COVID-19. Study-wide background: The analysed material was cDNA or gDNA that came from T cells, B-cell-depleted T cells, or PBMCs.

TCRdb's table, derived via immunoSEQ multiplex PCR, lists solely in-frame clones and lacks some. The sample shows some 100,000 clones, 70% to 80% of them seen only once. V shed 6 bases and J 8 bases; nucleotides not matched to a gene: 6. Germline values: CDR1 SGHTA, CDR2 FQGNSA. The CDR3 runs to 14 residues. This clonotype was obtained from a middle-aged man with acute or convalescent COVID-19. The source material was peripheral blood. The gene calls are TRBV7-2 and TRBJ1-6; 8 bases agree with TRBD1. The CDR3 DNA is TGTGCCAGCAGTACTGGACAGGGCTATTCACCCCTCCACTTT. It is translated as CASSTGQGYSPLHF.